The source of this T cell receptor (beta chain) is a study of T cell responses to AZD1222 COVID-19 vaccine. Some clones are missing from TCRdb's copy, which holds only in-frame ones; the method was immunoSEQ multiplex PCR. The data hold 130,000 or so clones, with roughly 92% observed a single time. Germline CDR1 is LGHNA and CDR2 is YSLEER. The V end was cut by 0 bases, the J end by 2 bases, with 13 bases between. The CDR3 is 16 residues long. This clone was recorded only once. Sequencing was performed on peripheral blood, taken 28 days after the second AZD1222 dose. The chain carries TRBV4-3 and TRBJ1-2; the D is unclear. The origin of this receptor is an adult who received the AZD1222 COVID-19 vaccine. This CDR3 reads CASSQDYAAVNYGYTF. CDR3 nucleotides: TGCGCCAGCAGCCAAGATTATGCCGCAGTGAACTATGGCTACACCTTC.